A single sample is the source of the 14 T cell receptor beta chains below, sequenced in a study of PD-L1 blockade in urothelial cancer. Here immunoSEQ multiplex PCR was the method, and the copy in TCRdb shows in-frame clones only, minus some. The repertoire holds some 30,000 clones, with more than 85% as singletons. The source material was PBMCs, sampled around atezolizumab (anti-PD-L1) treatment. All receptors come from a man between 45 and 60 years old with urothelial cancer.

The J gene is TRBJ2-5, the V gene TRBV5-6; 8 bases line up with TRBD2. This CDR3 has 13 amino acids. After removal of 2 bases from V and 4 bases from J, the junction contained 1 base not matched to a gene. CDR1 and CDR2 from the germline V gene are SGHDT and YYEEEE. CDR3 in amino acids: CASSFAGGETQYF. The DNA for the CDR3 is TGTGCCAGCAGCTTCGCGGGAGGAGAGACCCAGTACTTC.

The chain joins TRBV21-1 to TRBJ1-5. TRBV21-1 is recorded as a pseudogene. The CDR3 length is 15 residues. The CDR3 nucleotides read TGTGCCAGCAGCCCGGGGGGCCTATGGGATCAGCCCCAGCATTTT. This translates into CASSPGGLWDQPQHF.

J is TRBJ2-3 and V is TRBV15; 8 bases map to TRBD2. In germline, CDR1 is LNHNV, CDR2 YYDKDF (reference sequence). This CDR3 contains 15 residues. The V segment lost 4 bases and the J segment 2 bases; nucleotides outside the gene matches: 5. As DNA, the CDR3 is TGTGCCACCAGCAAGGGAGCGGGGGACACAGATACGCAGTATTTT. Translated: CATSKGAGDTDTQYF.

The gene calls are TRBV18 and TRBJ1-1; weak D call: TRBD1 (6 bases). The germline CDR1 and CDR2 sequences are KGHSH and LQKENI. Trimming shortened V by 6 bases and J by 4 bases, and 15 bases separated the two germline ends. CDR3 length: 14 residues. This CDR3 is CASSPGTSSTEAFF. The CDR3 nucleotides read TGTGCCAGCTCTCCCGGGACATCTAGCACTGAAGCTTTCTTT.

This chain links TRBV11-2 with TRBJ2-1, with 7 nucleotides matching TRBD2. CDR3 length: 15 residues. V was pared by 6 bases and J by 3 bases, with 8 bases of the junction left unmatched. Germline CDR1 is SGHAT and CDR2 is FQNNGV. CDR3: CASRVGGQYYNEQFF. CDR3 in DNA: TGTGCCAGCAGGGTGGGAGGGCAATACTACAATGAGCAGTTCTTC.

The gene calls are TRBV28 and TRBJ2-2, with D perhaps matching TRBD1 (6 bases). V gave up 6 bases and J gave up 5 bases, with 10 bases separating them. The CDR3 length is 13 residues. CDR1 and CDR2 from the germline V gene are MDHEN and SYDVKM. The CDR3 is CASRMRGTGELFF. DNA for the CDR3: TGTGCCAGCAGGATGAGGGGGACCGGGGAGCTGTTTTTT.

This chain links TRBV5-1 with TRBJ1-1; the match to TRBD1 covers 11 bases. The CDR3 extends over 17 amino acids. Germline V lookup: CDR1 SGHRS, CDR2 YFSETQ. V was clipped by 0 bases and J by 0 bases; unmatched bases: 4. CDR3 loop: CASSLGGTGGMNTEAFF. CDR3 bases: TGCGCCAGCAGCTTGGGTGGGACAGGGGGGATGAACACTGAAGCTTTCTTT.

The CDR3 sequence is CASSLVTATNEKLFF. The CDR3 nucleotides read TGTGCCAGCAGTTTGGTGACAGCAACTAATGAAAAACTGTTTTTT. The genes are TRBV28 and TRBJ1-4; D is possibly TRBD1 (5 bases). Germline-derived CDR1 and CDR2 are MDHEN and SYDVKM. This CDR3 comprises 15 residues. Deletions cut 3 bases from V and 0 bases from J, with 8 bases between.

The chain couples TRBV14 to TRBJ2-5; 7 nucleotides align to TRBD2. This CDR3 has 18 amino acids. Germline CDR1 reads SGHDN; CDR2 reads FVKESK. Trimming at V came to 3 bases and at J to 2 bases, leaving 15 bases not matched to a gene. The chain's CDR3 is CASSQKGIGASGQETQYF. In nucleotides, the CDR3 is TGTGCCAGCAGCCAGAAGGGGATTGGGGCTAGCGGACAAGAGACCCAGTACTTC.

V gene TRBV7-3 combines with J gene TRBJ2-2; no firm D call. This CDR3 has 11 residues. V lost 4 bases and J lost 6, with 3 bases in between. Per the germline V gene, CDR1 is SGHTA and CDR2 is FQGTGA. The CDR3 loop is CASSSSGELFF. For the CDR3, the DNA is TGTGCCAGCAGCTCATCCGGGGAGCTGTTTTTT.

The rearrangement joins TRBV4-3 to TRBJ2-5; 10 bases are a match to TRBD1. The tail of the sequence fits TRBJ2-7 better, so the J call may be wrong. Germline V gives CDR1 LGHNA, CDR2 YSLEER. This CDR3 comprises 15 residues. The DNA for the CDR3 is TGCGCCAGCAGCCAGACGACCGGGACAGGGGACGAGCAGTACTTC. Its protein product is CASSQTTGTGDEQYF.

The chain couples TRBV5-6 to TRBJ2-5; D not certain. The CDR3 sequence is 13 residues long. Germline CDR1 is SGHDT and CDR2 is YYEEEE. Trimming shortened V by 0 bases and J by 5 bases, and 8 bases separated the two germline ends. The CDR3 reads CASSLAVQETQYF. The CDR3 region has the DNA TGTGCCAGCAGCTTGGCCGTTCAGGAGACCCAGTACTTC.

The rearrangement links TRBV5-1 to TRBJ2-3, with 9 bases fitting TRBD2. The CDR3 totals 17 residues. Germline lookup yields CDR1 SGHRS and CDR2 YFSETQ. V trimming: 2 bases; J trimming: 0 bases; junction bases outside the gene matches: 7. The CDR3 sequence: CASSFLAGALSTDTQYF. The CDR3 DNA follows: TGCGCCAGCAGCTTCTTAGCGGGGGCGCTAAGCACAGATACGCAGTATTTT.

J is TRBJ1-2 and V is TRBV28, with 7 bases aligning to TRBD1. After removal of 8 bases from V and 2 bases from J, the junction contained 8 bases not matched to a gene. Germline-derived CDR1 and CDR2 are MDHEN and SYDVKM. There are 14 residues in the CDR3. The CDR3 bases are TGTGCCAGCGGTCAAACAGGGGAGAACTATGGCTACACCTTC. Its translation is CASGQTGENYGYTF.